The clone carrying this T cell receptor (beta chain) came up a few times. An end of the junction does not agree with germline; a read error may underlie this. The sample comes from a study of CD8+CD57+ T cells in acquired aplastic anemia. Profiles of TCR beta VDJ and CDR3 were generated from a genomic DNA template. TCRdb fed the reads into MiXCR, producing one record per CDR3 protein. The sample lists tens of thousands of distinct CDR3 sequences; approximately 46% were seen once. CDR1 and CDR2 (germline): WNHNN, SYGVQD (reference sequence). CDR3 length: 15 residues. This sequence originates from a human donor in good health, serving as a control. The sequencing input was sorted CD4+, CD8+, or CD8+CD57+ T cells (not recorded which) from PBMCs. J is TRBJ1-5 and V is TRBV10-1; 9 bases are a match to TRBD1. CDR3 sequence reads: CASSYSTGGHQPQHF. The CDR3 DNA reads as TGTGCCAGCAGTTACTCGACAGGGGGTCATCAGCCCCAGCATTTT.